A single sample is the source of the 27 T cell receptor beta chains below, sequenced in a study of T cell responses to AZD1222 COVID-19 vaccine. Using immunoSEQ multiplex PCR, the repertoire was profiled, and TCRdb retains in-frame clones only, with some absent. The repertoire holds under 150,000 clones, with around 90% as singletons. Sequencing was performed on peripheral blood, taken 28 days after the second AZD1222 dose. The receptors were gathered from an adult who received the AZD1222 COVID-19 vaccine.

This clone is a singleton in its sample. The CDR3 reads CASSFLVNNEQFF. Here the CDR3 DNA reads TGTGCCAGCAGTTTTCTGGTTAACAATGAGCAGTTCTTC. J is TRBJ2-1 and V is TRBV12-3 or TRBV12-4; D call uncertain. The CDR3 runs 13 residues. Trimming left V 3 bases short and J 5 bases short, with 8 bases between.

The rearrangement joins TRBV5-8 to TRBJ2-6, with a tentative D call TRBD1 (5 bases). V lost 0 bases and J lost 3, with 7 bases in between. The CDR3 is made up of 15 amino acids. The V gene's germline CDR1 is SGHTS and CDR2 YDEGEE. This chain's CDR3 is CASSLETVGANVLTF. DNA for the CDR3: TGTGCCAGCAGCTTGGAGACAGTTGGGGCCAACGTCCTGACTTTC.

V gene TRBV27 combines with J gene TRBJ1-2; 12 nucleotides agree with TRBD1. After removal of 5 bases from V and 3 bases from J, the junction contained 7 bases not matched to a gene. From germline, CDR1 is MNHEY and CDR2 SMNVEV (reference sequence). The CDR3 has 16 residues. This CDR3 is CASSIMGQGADYGYTF. The CDR3 coding sequence is TGTGCCAGCAGTATAATGGGACAGGGGGCTGACTATGGCTACACCTTC.

The J gene is TRBJ1-2, the V gene TRBV29-1; no clear D gene. CDR3 length: 16 amino acids. Per germline, CDR1 SQVTM and CDR2 ANQGSEA. Trimming cost V 2 bases and J 4 bases, with 20 bases left between them. Here the CDR3 reads CSVESRDELTFYGYTF. In nucleotides, the CDR3 is TGCAGCGTTGAAAGTAGAGATGAACTGACCTTCTATGGCTACACCTTC.

The chain joins TRBV28 to TRBJ1-5; possibly TRBD1 for D (6 bases). CDR3 size: 18 residues. V was clipped by 6 bases and J by 0 bases, with 21 bases between them. Germline V gives CDR1 MDHEN, CDR2 SYDVKM. The CDR3 sequence: CASSVRTVRIYSNQPQHF. As DNA, the CDR3 is TGTGCCAGCAGCGTACGGACAGTCCGAATTTATAGCAATCAGCCCCAGCATTTT.

V is TRBV12-3 or TRBV12-4 and J is TRBJ1-5; 9 positions agree with TRBD1. The CDR3 consists of 13 residues. Unmatched junction bases numbered 5, after V lost 7 bases and J lost 7 bases. The DNA of the CDR3 is TGTGCCAGCACCCGGGACAGGGAACAGCCCCAGCATTTT. Translated: CASTRDREQPQHF.

V and J are TRBV6-2 or TRBV6-3 and TRBJ2-7; D remains unclear. The length of the CDR3 is 14 residues. Looked up from germline, CDR1 is MNHEY and CDR2 is SVGEGT. V was clipped by 2 bases and J by 5 bases, with 13 bases between them. The CDR3 protein is CASSYGQKWNEQYV. CDR3 nucleotide sequence: TGTGCCAGCAGTTACGGGCAGAAGTGGAACGAGCAGTACGTC.

A remark on this clone: One junction end does not reproduce the germline sequence, and a read error may be involved. The rearrangement joins TRBV9 to TRBJ2-1; D is unresolved. This CDR3 has 11 residues. The germline V gene has CDR1 SGDLS and CDR2 YYNGEE. The CDR3: CASSSDNEQFF. The CDR3 coding sequence is TGTGCCAGCAGCTCCGACAATGAGCAGTTCTTC.

This chain's CDR3 is CASSFFVPSSGNTIYF. Here the CDR3 DNA reads TGTGCCAGCAGCTTTTTCGTACCGAGCTCTGGAAACACCATATATTTT. The chain is built from TRBV7-2 and TRBJ1-3; the D is unclear. Between the trimmed V and J ends, which lost 3 bases and 0 bases, there was a span of 12 bases. The CDR3 length is 16 residues. Germline V CDR1 and CDR2: SGHTA, FQGNSA. Filled out from reference TRBV7-2 and TRBJ1-3, the complete variable domain reads GAGVSQSPSNKVTEKGKDVELRCDPISGHTALYWYRQSLGQGLEFLIYFQGNSAPDKSGLPSDRFSAERTGGSVSTLTIQRTQQEDSAVYLCASSFFVPSSGNTIYFGEGSWLTVV.

The chain is built from TRBV10-3 and TRBJ1-5; a possible D gene is TRBD1 (5 bases). The CDR3 is 14 amino acids. V lost 4 bases, J lost 7 bases, and 14 bases lay in between. The germline V gene encodes CDR1 ENHRY and CDR2 SYGVKD. The CDR3 loop reads CAISGQYGAQPQHF. The CDR3 region has the DNA TGTGCCATCAGTGGACAGTACGGGGCCCAGCCCCAGCATTTT.

This chain uses TRBV11-2 with TRBJ2-5; TRBD1 aligns across 7 bases. The CDR3 spans 14 residues. CDR1 and CDR2 from the germline V gene are SGHAT and FQNNGV. The junction had 4 bases not matched to a gene; V was cut back by 0 bases and J by 6 bases. Written as DNA, the CDR3 is TGTGCCAGCAGCTTAGAGGGACAGAGCAAGACCCAGTACTTC. Protein product: CASSLEGQSKTQYF. Drawing the rest from reference TRBV11-2 and TRBJ2-5, the complete variable domain is EAGVAQSPRYKIIEKRQSVAFWCNPISGHATLYWYQQILGQGPKLLIQFQNNGVVDDSQLPKDRFSAERLKGVDSTLKIQPAKLEDSAVYLCASSLEGQSKTQYFGPGTRLLVL.

The CDR3 DNA reads as TGTGCCAGCACGCCCAAAAGGGAACGTTCACCCCTCCACTTT. Its protein product is CASTPKRERSPLHF. The chain recombines TRBV6-5 with TRBJ1-6, with D unclear. This CDR3 contains 14 residues. The V gene lost 7 bases and the J gene lost 9 bases, with 16 bases spanning the gap. CDR1 and CDR2 (germline): MNHEY, SVGAGI.

The chain links TRBV5-8 to TRBJ2-2, with 7 bases identical to TRBD1. CDR1 SGHTS and CDR2 YDEGEE come from the germline V gene. V trimming: 4 bases; J trimming: 4 bases; junction bases outside the gene matches: 4. This CDR3 contains 14 residues. This CDR3 is CASSARQGTGELFF. For the CDR3, the DNA is TGTGCCAGCAGCGCCCGACAGGGCACCGGGGAGCTGTTTTTT. Variable domain in full (rest from reference TRBV5-8 and TRBJ2-2): EAGVTQSPTHLIKTRGQQATLRCSPISGHTSVYWYQQALGLGLQFLLWYDEGEERNRGNFPPRFSGRQFPNYSSELNVNALELEDSALYLCASSARQGTGELFFGEGSRLTVL.

The chain is built from TRBV3-1 (or the pseudogene TRBV3-2) and TRBJ2-1; 8 nucleotides align to TRBD2. V lost 1 base to trimming and J lost 9 bases; unmatched junction nucleotides: 11. This CDR3 is built from 16 residues. Germline CDR1 reads LGHDT; CDR2 reads YNNKEL (reference sequence). The CDR3 sequence: CASSQGGGLVSGEQFF. CDR3 DNA: TGTGCCAGCAGCCAAGGGGGGGGACTAGTTAGCGGTGAGCAGTTCTTC.

The rearrangement uses TRBV7-2 and TRBJ1-5; the D gene is possibly TRBD1 (5 bases). Deletions cut 1 base from V and 1 base from J, with 8 bases between. The CDR3 is made up of 15 amino acids. Germline CDR1 reads SGHTA; CDR2 reads FQGNSA. CDR3 bases: TGTGCCAGCAGCTTAGTCGGGGGAAGCAATCAGCCCCAGCATTTT. This sequence encodes CASSLVGGSNQPQHF. Together with reference TRBV7-2 and TRBJ1-5, the CDR3 gives the full variable domain: GAGVSQSPSNKVTEKGKDVELRCDPISGHTALYWYRQSLGQGLEFLIYFQGNSAPDKSGLPSDRFSAERTGGSVSTLTIQRTQQEDSAVYLCASSLVGGSNQPQHFGDGTRLSIL.

This sequence joins TRBV5-6 and TRBJ1-1, with D perhaps matching TRBD1 (5 bases). Germline-derived CDR1 and CDR2 are SGHDT and YYEEEE. Trimming removed 5 bases at V and 0 bases at J, with 11 bases between. This CDR3 comprises 14 residues. The CDR3 region is CASSPGRLNTEAFF. The CDR3 DNA reads TGTGCCAGCAGTCCGGGACGGTTGAACACTGAAGCTTTCTTT.

This clone was seen just once. The gene calls are TRBV19 and TRBJ2-4; 7 bases align to TRBD1. V lost 5 bases and J lost 3; bases outside the gene matches: 4. The CDR3 runs to 14 residues. CDR1 is LNHDA and CDR2 is SQIVND in the germline V gene (reference sequence). For the CDR3, the DNA is TGTGCCAGTAGTGCCCGGACAGGCAAAAACATTCAGTACTTC. Encoded protein: CASSARTGKNIQYF.

The chain uses TRBV27 and TRBJ1-1; perhaps TRBD1 as D (6 bases). The CDR3 length is 16 residues. The V end was cut by 2 bases, the J end by 5 bases, with 18 bases between. Germline CDR1 reads MNHEY; CDR2 reads SMNVEV (reference sequence). The chain's CDR3 is CASSLAWDTSRTEAFF. The CDR3 region has the DNA TGTGCCAGCAGTTTAGCGTGGGACACCTCGAGGACTGAAGCTTTCTTT.

The V call is TRBV7-9, the J call TRBJ1-5, with 7 nucleotides matching TRBD1. The CDR3 is made up of 15 amino acids. Germline V lookup: CDR1 SEHNR, CDR2 FQNEAQ (reference sequence). V shed 2 bases, J shed 1 base, and the junction held 2 bases outside the gene matches. CDR3 coding DNA: TGTGCCAGCAGCTTATCGGGACAGAGCAATCAGCCCCAGCATTTT. Translation: CASSLSGQSNQPQHF.

The CDR3 coding sequence is TGTGCCAGCAGCTTAGCGTGGGGAATTAGCAATCAGCCCCAGCATTTT. It yields the protein CASSLAWGISNQPQHF. This chain uses TRBV7-2 with TRBJ1-5; D uncertain. This CDR3 region has 16 residues. Germline V gene data show CDR1 as SGHTA and CDR2 as FQGNSA. V dropped 0 bases and J dropped 0 bases, with 9 bases sitting between them.

This clone was picked up one time. V and J are TRBV7-8 and TRBJ2-2, with TRBD2 matching over 7 bases. This CDR3 spans 15 amino acids. J gave up 6 bases and V 5 bases, and 9 bases lay outside the gene matches. Germline CDR1 reads SGHVS; CDR2 reads FQNEAQ. In DNA form, the CDR3 reads TGTGCCAGCAGCACCACTCTAGCGGTGTCCGGGGAGCTGTTTTTT. Protein sequence: CASSTTLAVSGELFF.

The chain has TRBV4-2 and TRBJ2-5; 16 nucleotides line up with TRBD2. The germline V gene encodes CDR1 LGHNA and CDR2 YNFKEQ. This CDR3 has 18 amino acids. The V and J ends lost 4 bases and 1 base, in that order; junction bases with no gene match: 6. The CDR3 nucleotides are TGTGCCAGCAGCCCTGGGACTAGCGGGAGGGGCCCCCAAGAGACCCAGTACTTC. Translation: CASSPGTSGRGPQETQYF.

As DNA, the CDR3 is TGTGCCAGCAGCTTAATCGGTTCCATGGTAGAGACCCAGTACTTC. Translation: CASSLIGSMVETQYF. The chain recombines TRBV7-2 with TRBJ2-5; no clear D. This CDR3 comprises 15 residues. CDR1 SGHTA and CDR2 FQGNSA come from the germline V gene. Trimming stripped 2 bases from V and 4 bases from J, with 14 bases between.

The chain carries TRBV15 and TRBJ1-1, with a tentative D call TRBD1 (6 bases). Between the trimmed V and J ends, which lost 5 bases and 1 base, there was a span of 11 bases. Germline CDR1 LNHNV, CDR2 YYDKDF (reference sequence). The CDR3 contains 14 residues. The CDR3 DNA reads TGTGCCACCAGCCGCGGACAGCGGAACACTGAAGCTTTCTTT. Its protein product is CATSRGQRNTEAFF.

This clone was observed a single time. This chain links TRBV2 with TRBJ1-6, with a possible D match to TRBD1 (5 bases). The germline CDR1 and CDR2 sequences are SNHLY and FYNNEI. The length of the CDR3 is 13 residues. V was shortened by 7 bases and J by 10 bases, with 14 bases between the two germline ends. The CDR3 loop is CASTVSGNSPLHF. Here the CDR3 DNA reads TGTGCCAGCACAGTGTCAGGGAACTCACCCCTCCACTTT. The variable domain in full, completed from reference TRBV2 and TRBJ1-6, reads EPEVTQTPSHQVTQMGQEVILRCVPISNHLYFYWYRQILGQKVEFLVSFYNNEISEKSEIFDDQFSVERPDGSNFTLKIRSTKLEDSAMYFCASTVSGNSPLHFGNGTRLTVT.

This sequence joins TRBV14 and TRBJ2-2, with 14 nucleotides matching TRBD2. Looked up from germline, CDR1 is SGHDN and CDR2 is FVKESK. This CDR3 is 17 amino acids long. Germline trimming cut 6 bases from V and 6 bases from J; bases unmatched to any gene: 9. CDR3 sequence reads: CASSPQLGLAGAGELFF. In nucleotides, the CDR3 is TGTGCCAGCAGTCCCCAACTGGGACTAGCGGGAGCCGGGGAGCTGTTTTTT.

The chain employs TRBV5-1 and TRBJ2-1, with 12 bases lining up with TRBD2. This CDR3 is built from 15 residues. V was pared by 4 bases and J by 6 bases, with 5 bases of the junction left unmatched. Germline values: CDR1 SGHRS, CDR2 YFSETQ. The CDR3 DNA sequence: TGCGCCAGCAGCCGGACTAGCGGGAATGGCAATGAGCAGTTCTTC. Its protein product is CASSRTSGNGNEQFF.